This is a list of T cell receptor beta chains from one sample in a study of T cell responses to AZD1222 COVID-19 vaccine. Method: immunoSEQ multiplex PCR; TCRdb's copy keeps in-frame clones and lacks some. This table has 56,000 or so clones, approximately 80% appearing once. This material consisted of peripheral blood, taken 28 days after the second AZD1222 dose. The receptor source for this set is an adult who received the AZD1222 COVID-19 vaccine. Each CDR3 is given with its conserved first and last residue. The D gene is left open where the match is weak. Clone size is stated in some rows and not others, as once, few, many or a class when expanded.

D: .
size: .
J: TRBJ1-5
V: TRBV2
DNA: TGTGCCAGCAGTGGTTTGGGGGCCGGTAGCAATCAGCCCCAGCATTTT
CDR3: CASSGLGAGSNQPQHF

D: TRBD1
size: .
J: TRBJ1-5
V: TRBV11-2
DNA: TGTGCCAGCAGCCCAGGTGGGACAGGGCTTCAGCCCCAGCATTTT
CDR3: CASSPGGTGLQPQHF

D: TRBD1
size: once
J: TRBJ1-2
V: TRBV30
DNA: TGTGCCTGGAGTGTAGGGACAGGGGGTCGAAACTATGGCTACACCTTC
CDR3: CAWSVGTGGRNYGYTF

D: .
size: .
J: TRBJ1-5
V: TRBV19
DNA: TGTGCCAGCGGGAGGGGGGGAAGCGACGATCAGCCCCAGCATTTT
CDR3: CASGRGGSDDQPQHF

D: .
size: .
J: TRBJ1-6
V: TRBV9
DNA: TGTGCCAGCAGCGTAGGGTGGAGTGGGAATTCACCCCTCCACTTT
CDR3: CASSVGWSGNSPLHF

D: .
size: once
J: TRBJ1-4
V: TRBV11-2
DNA: TGTGCCAGCAGCCAGGGACCAAACAATGAAAAACTGTTTTTT
CDR3: CASSQGPNNEKLFF

D: .
size: .
J: TRBJ1-1
V: TRBV5-1
DNA: TGCGCCAGCAGCTTGGCCGTGGGATTGGCCACTGAAGCTTTCTTT
CDR3: CASSLAVGLATEAFF

D: TRBD2
size: .
J: TRBJ2-3
V: TRBV19
DNA: TGTGCCAGTAGTATGGGACTATCCACAGATACGCAGTATTTT
CDR3: CASSMGLSTDTQYF

D: .
size: .
J: TRBJ1-2
V: TRBV7-8
DNA: TGTGCCAGCAGCTTAGGGAGGGGGTACGGCTACACCTTC
CDR3: CASSLGRGYGYTF

D: .
size: .
J: TRBJ1-1
V: TRBV27
DNA: TGTGCCAGCAGTTTACTCACCGCTGAAGCTTTCTTT
CDR3: CASSLLTAEAFF

D: .
size: .
J: TRBJ2-7
V: TRBV30
DNA: TGTGCCTGGAGTGCATCGGAAGAGACCTACGAGCAGTACTTC
CDR3: CAWSASEETYEQYF

D: .
size: few
J: TRBJ1-2
V: TRBV5-1
DNA: TGCGCCAGCAGCTTGGATACGGGAATGACGGGGGGCTACACCTTC
CDR3: CASSLDTGMTGGYTF

D: .
size: .
J: TRBJ1-3
V: TRBV27
DNA: TGTGCCAGCAGTGTCGGGGATGGGCTTGCTGGAAACACCATATATTTT
CDR3: CASSVGDGLAGNTIYF

D: TRBD1
size: .
J: TRBJ2-1
V: TRBV3-1/TRBV3-2
DNA: TGTGCCAGCAGCCGGACAGGGGGAACCTACAATGAGCAGTTCTTC
CDR3: CASSRTGGTYNEQFF

D: .
size: .
J: TRBJ2-2
V: TRBV24-1
DNA: TGTGCCACCAGTGATCCGGGAGTTGACGGGGAGCTGTTTTTT
CDR3: CATSDPGVDGELFF

D: .
size: .
J: TRBJ2-2
V: TRBV5-5
DNA: TGTGCCAGCAGCTTGGGACCTACTACGAACACCGGGGAGCTGTTTTTT
CDR3: CASSLGPTTNTGELFF

D: TRBD1
size: .
J: TRBJ1-6
V: TRBV29-1
DNA: TGCGCAGGAGGGGGCCGGGATAATTCACCCCTCCACTTT
CDR3: CAGGGRDNSPLHF

D: TRBD1
size: .
J: TRBJ1-2
V: TRBV11-2
DNA: TGTGCCAGCAGCTTAGACGGACAGGGGGCCTTTGGCTACACCTTC
CDR3: CASSLDGQGAFGYTF

D: TRBD1
size: few
J: TRBJ1-2
V: TRBV5-4
DNA: TGTGCCAGCAGCTTGTTAGGGACAGGGGGCGGCTACACCTTC
CDR3: CASSLLGTGGGYTF

D: .
size: few
J: TRBJ2-2
V: TRBV18
DNA: TGTGCCAGCTCACCACCGAGCCTCACCGGGGAGCTGTTTTTT
CDR3: CASSPPSLTGELFF

D: TRBD2
size: .
J: TRBJ2-2
V: TRBV5-4
DNA: TGTGCCAGCAGCTCTTTAGCGGGAAAAGTCACCGGGGAGCTGTTTTTT
CDR3: CASSSLAGKVTGELFF

D: .
size: .
J: TRBJ2-7
V: TRBV7-2
DNA: TGTGCCAGCAGCTTAAGGACGGCCGCCAACGAGCAGTACTTC
CDR3: CASSLRTAANEQYF

D: .
size: .
J: TRBJ1-3
V: TRBV10-3
DNA: TGTGCCATCAGTGAAGATCCTAGAACTGGAAACACCATATATTTT
CDR3: CAISEDPRTGNTIYF

D: .
size: once
J: TRBJ1-2
V: TRBV4-1
DNA: TGCGCCAGCAGCCAAGGGGTCATGGGTGAAGGCTACACCTTC
CDR3: CASSQGVMGEGYTF

D: TRBD2
size: .
J: TRBJ2-1
V: TRBV6-5
DNA: TGTGCCAGCAGTAAGACTAGCGGGAGTAATGAGCAGTTCTTC
CDR3: CASSKTSGSNEQFF

D: .
size: .
J: TRBJ1-1
V: TRBV28
DNA: TGTGCCAGCAGTTTGGGGGGCAGAGTGAACACTGAAGCTTTCTTT
CDR3: CASSLGGRVNTEAFF

D: TRBD1
size: .
J: TRBJ1-1
V: TRBV20-1
DNA: TGCAGTGCTAGTCTTCCGGGACAGGGAGGGGAAGCTTTCTTT
CDR3: CSASLPGQGGEAFF

D: .
size: .
J: TRBJ1-2
V: TRBV19
DNA: TGTGCCAGTAGTCCCCTGAGGGGGGATGGCTACACCTTC
CDR3: CASSPLRGDGYTF

D: TRBD1
size: .
J: TRBJ2-2
V: TRBV28
DNA: TGTGCCAGCAGTAAGGGACAGGGGGACACCGGGGAGCTGTTTTTT
CDR3: CASSKGQGDTGELFF

D: .
size: few
J: TRBJ1-1
V: TRBV27
DNA: TGTGCCAGCAAAGCAGTTCGACCAGACACTGAAGCTTTCTTT
CDR3: CASKAVRPDTEAFF

D: .
size: .
J: TRBJ2-7
V: TRBV6-5
DNA: TGTGCCAGGGAGACGGGGTACAACTACGAGCAGTACTTC
CDR3: CARETGYNYEQYF

D: .
size: .
J: TRBJ2-7
V: TRBV2
DNA: TGTGCCAGCAGCGCCACAGGGAAGGAGCAGTACTTC
CDR3: CASSATGKEQYF

D: .
size: .
J: TRBJ1-2
V: TRBV9
DNA: TGTGCCAGCAGCGTCGGTGGGGCTAACTATGGCTACACCTTC
CDR3: CASSVGGANYGYTF

D: .
size: .
J: TRBJ1-1
V: TRBV2
DNA: TGTGCCAGCAGACGCGCCCCAGGCGGAGGGGCTATTCTTGAGAACACTGAAGCTTTCTTT
CDR3: CASRRAPGGGAILENTEAFF

D: TRBD1
size: .
J: TRBJ1-3
V: TRBV10-2
DNA: TGCGCCAGTCGAGGGGGCGGGCTGGGAAACACCATATATTTT
CDR3: CASRGGGLGNTIYF

D: .
size: .
J: TRBJ1-1
V: TRBV20-1
DNA: TGCAGTGCTAGTCTCGAGAACACTGAAGCTTTCTTT
CDR3: CSASLENTEAFF

D: TRBD1
size: .
J: TRBJ1-2
V: TRBV5-1
DNA: TGCGCCAGCAGCTTGGATGGGGACAGTTCTATTGGTGGCTACACCTTC
CDR3: CASSLDGDSSIGGYTF

D: .
size: .
J: TRBJ2-3
V: TRBV14
DNA: TGTGCCAGCAGCCTGGCAGATACGCAGTATTTT
CDR3: CASSLADTQYF

D: TRBD1
size: .
J: TRBJ2-4
V: TRBV5-8
DNA: TGTGCCAGCAGCTTGGACAGGGGAAAAAACATTCAGTACTTC
CDR3: CASSLDRGKNIQYF

D: TRBD1
size: .
J: TRBJ1-3
V: TRBV3-1/TRBV3-2
DNA: TGTGCCAGCAGCCGATTGGACAGGGGGCTTAGAAACACCATATATTTT
CDR3: CASSRLDRGLRNTIYF

D: TRBD2
size: .
J: TRBJ2-5
V: TRBV19
DNA: TGTGCCAGTAGTAAAGCGGCTAGCGGGGGGCGGGAGACCCAGTACTTC
CDR3: CASSKAASGGRETQYF

D: .
size: .
J: TRBJ2-1
V: TRBV28
DNA: TGTGCCAGCAGTCAACGTTATGAGCAGTTCTTC
CDR3: CASSQRYEQFF

D: TRBD1
size: few
J: TRBJ1-2
V: TRBV5-4
DNA: TGTGCCAGCAGCTGGGCAGGGGGCGGGTCCTATGGCTACACCTTC
CDR3: CASSWAGGGSYGYTF

D: .
size: large
J: TRBJ1-3
V: TRBV7-9
DNA: TGTGCCAGCAAGGCTTCCTCTGGAAACACCATATATTTT
CDR3: CASKASSGNTIYF

D: .
size: .
J: TRBJ2-7
V: TRBV10-2
DNA: TGCGCCAGCAAAAATAGGGGGGCCTACGAGCAGTACTTC
CDR3: CASKNRGAYEQYF

D: .
size: .
J: TRBJ2-2
V: TRBV11-2
DNA: TGTGCCAGCAGCCGCCCACGTACCTACACCGGGGAGCTGTTTTTT
CDR3: CASSRPRTYTGELFF

D: .
size: .
J: TRBJ2-3
V: TRBV7-9
DNA: TGTGCCAGCAGCTTAAACGCAGTTTCCGATACGCAGTATTTT
CDR3: CASSLNAVSDTQYF

D: .
size: .
J: TRBJ2-5
V: TRBV5-5
DNA: TGTGCCAGCAGCTTGGTCGCAGCTTACCAAGAGACCCAGTACTTC
CDR3: CASSLVAAYQETQYF

D: .
size: .
J: TRBJ1-5
V: TRBV6-5
DNA: TGTGCCAGCAATCACATGAATCAGCCCCAGCATTTT
CDR3: CASNHMNQPQHF

D: .
size: .
J: TRBJ1-1
V: TRBV2
DNA: TGTGCCAGCAGTCGGGACGTCGGTGAAGCTTTCTTT
CDR3: CASSRDVGEAFF

D: TRBD1
size: .
J: TRBJ2-1
V: TRBV9
DNA: TGTGCCAGCAGCCCTCTGGGACAGGGGGCAGGGAATGAGCAGTTCTTC
CDR3: CASSPLGQGAGNEQFF

D: .
size: .
J: TRBJ1-4
V: TRBV5-1
DNA: TGCGCCAGCAGCTTGGCCAGAGCAACTAATGAAAAACTGTTTTTT
CDR3: CASSLARATNEKLFF

D: TRBD1
size: .
J: TRBJ2-7
V: TRBV28
DNA: TGTGCCAGCAGTTCTCCGGGACAGCGCTCCTACGAGCAGTACTTC
CDR3: CASSSPGQRSYEQYF

D: .
size: .
J: TRBJ1-1
V: TRBV14
DNA: TGTGCCAGCAGCCAAGATCAGCGGCGAGCTTTCTTT
CDR3: CASSQDQRRAFF

D: .
size: .
J: TRBJ2-1
V: TRBV19
DNA: TGTGCCAGTACGAGGGGGCGGGGGAATGAGCAGTTCTTC
CDR3: CASTRGRGNEQFF

D: TRBD1
size: .
J: TRBJ1-4
V: TRBV6-5
DNA: TGTGCCAGCAGTCGACAGGGAAATGAAAAACTGTTTTTT
CDR3: CASSRQGNEKLFF

D: .
size: .
J: TRBJ2-5
V: TRBV6-1
DNA: TGTGCCAGCAGTGAAGGGCTCTCAGGGACCCAGTACTTC
CDR3: CASSEGLSGTQYF